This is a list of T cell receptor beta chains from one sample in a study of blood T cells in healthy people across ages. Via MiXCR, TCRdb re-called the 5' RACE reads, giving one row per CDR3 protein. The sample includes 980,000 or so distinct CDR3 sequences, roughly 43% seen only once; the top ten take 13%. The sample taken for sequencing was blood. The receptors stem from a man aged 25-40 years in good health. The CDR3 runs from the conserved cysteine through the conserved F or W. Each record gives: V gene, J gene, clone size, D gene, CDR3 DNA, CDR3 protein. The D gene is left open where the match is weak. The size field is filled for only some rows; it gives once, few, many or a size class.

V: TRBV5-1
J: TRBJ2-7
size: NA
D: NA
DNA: TGCGCCAGCAGAACAAACAGCTACGAGCAGTACTTC
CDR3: CASRTNSYEQYF

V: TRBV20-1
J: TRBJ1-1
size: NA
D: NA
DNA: TGCAGTGCCGACGGGACTGAAGCTTTCTTT
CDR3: CSADGTEAFF

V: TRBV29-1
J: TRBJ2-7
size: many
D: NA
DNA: TGCAGCGTTGAGAAGGACAGAGGGGAGCAGTACTTC
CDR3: CSVEKDRGEQYF

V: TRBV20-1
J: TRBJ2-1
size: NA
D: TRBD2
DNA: TGCAGTGCTAGAGATGGGGGACGGGGGGGTTCCTACAATGAGCAGTTCTTC
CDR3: CSARDGGRGGSYNEQFF

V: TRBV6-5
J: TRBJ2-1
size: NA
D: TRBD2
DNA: TGTGCCAGCAGTGACTCCAGCGGGGTCAATGAGCAGTTCTTC
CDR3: CASSDSSGVNEQFF

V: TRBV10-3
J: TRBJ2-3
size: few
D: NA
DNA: TGTGCCATTACCAAGGGGCTCAGCACAGATACGCAGTATTTT
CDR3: CAITKGLSTDTQYF

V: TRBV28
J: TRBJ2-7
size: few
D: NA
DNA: TGTGCCAGCACCTGGGGGGACGGGCAGTACTTC
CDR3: CASTWGDGQYF

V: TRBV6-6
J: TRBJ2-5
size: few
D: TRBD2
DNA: TGTGCCAGCAGTTACTCAGCGGGGGCCGTTGAGACCCAGTACTTC
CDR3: CASSYSAGAVETQYF

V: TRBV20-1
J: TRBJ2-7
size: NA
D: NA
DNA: TGCAGTGCTAATGAAGGGTTCCCCTACGAGCAGTACTTC
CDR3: CSANEGFPYEQYF

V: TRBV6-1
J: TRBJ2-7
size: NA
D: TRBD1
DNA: TGTGCCAGCAGTTGGGACAGGGGAGGAACCTACGAGCAGTACTTC
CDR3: CASSWDRGGTYEQYF

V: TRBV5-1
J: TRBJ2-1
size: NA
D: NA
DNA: TGCGCCAGCAGCTTACGGGGGACCCTCAATGAGCAGTTCTTC
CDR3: CASSLRGTLNEQFF

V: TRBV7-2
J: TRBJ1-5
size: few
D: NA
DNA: TGTGCCAGCAGCTTATTTCGGGGATCGGGCAATCAGCCCCAGCATTTT
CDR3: CASSLFRGSGNQPQHF

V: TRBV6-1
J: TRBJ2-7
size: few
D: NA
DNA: TGTGCCAGCCTCTCCCGGTTGGGGGTAGCCAGCTACGAGCAGTACTTC
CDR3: CASLSRLGVASYEQYF

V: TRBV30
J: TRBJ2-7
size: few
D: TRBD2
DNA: TGTGCCTGGAGTCCGGGGGGAGGTATAAGCGAGCAGTACTTC
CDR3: CAWSPGGGISEQYF

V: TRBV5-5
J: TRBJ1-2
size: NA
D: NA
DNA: TGTGCCAGCGTAGGTCTCGCCTATGGCTACACCTTC
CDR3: CASVGLAYGYTF

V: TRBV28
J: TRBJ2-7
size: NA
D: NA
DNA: TGTGCCAGCAGCATTCCCGCCCTAGGGGTTTACAATGAGCAGTACTTC
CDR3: CASSIPALGVYNEQYF

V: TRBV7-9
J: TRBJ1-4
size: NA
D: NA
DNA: TGTGCCAGCAGCCCAGATTTAACTAATGAAAAACTGTTTTTT
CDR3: CASSPDLTNEKLFF

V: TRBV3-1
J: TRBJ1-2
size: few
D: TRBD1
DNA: TGTGCCAGCAGCCAAGATAGGGGGCGTCCTAACTATGGCTACACCTTC
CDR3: CASSQDRGRPNYGYTF

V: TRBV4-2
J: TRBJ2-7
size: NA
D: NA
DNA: TGTGCCAGCAGCCAAGAGCGAGGAGGGGCAATCGAGCAGTACTTC
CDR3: CASSQERGGAIEQYF

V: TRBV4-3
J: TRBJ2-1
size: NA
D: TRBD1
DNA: TGCGCCAGCAGCCAAGATCGAGGGACAGGGGTGTGGAATGAGCAGTTCTTC
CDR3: CASSQDRGTGVWNEQFF

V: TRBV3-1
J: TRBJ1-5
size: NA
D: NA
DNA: TGTGCCAGCTCGTTAACCAGGGGCGGTCAGCCCCAGCATTTT
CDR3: CASSLTRGGQPQHF

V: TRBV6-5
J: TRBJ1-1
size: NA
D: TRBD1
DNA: TGTGCCAGCAGTTACCCCACCGGGACAGGGGACACTGAAGCTTTCTTT
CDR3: CASSYPTGTGDTEAFF

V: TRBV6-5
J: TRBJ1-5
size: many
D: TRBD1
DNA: TGTGCCAGCAGGGAGACCACAGGGGACAATCAGCCCCAGCATTTT
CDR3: CASRETTGDNQPQHF

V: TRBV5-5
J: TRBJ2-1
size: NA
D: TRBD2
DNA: TGTGCCAGCAGCTTGCCGCTAAAGCGGGAGGGGGATGGCAATGAGCAGTTCTTC
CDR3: CASSLPLKREGDGNEQFF

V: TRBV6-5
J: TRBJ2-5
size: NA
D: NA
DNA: TGTGCCAGCAGTTACCTTGGGGACGGCGATGAGCAGTACTTC
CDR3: CASSYLGDGDEQYF

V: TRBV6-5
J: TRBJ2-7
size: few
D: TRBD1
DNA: TGTGCCAGCAGCCCCACCGGGACAGGCCTCTCCTACGAGCAGTACTTC
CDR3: CASSPTGTGLSYEQYF

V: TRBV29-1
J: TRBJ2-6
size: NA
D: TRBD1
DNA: TGCAGCGTACGGGAACAGGGGTTGGTCGTGGGGGCCAACGTCCTGACTTTC
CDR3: CSVREQGLVVGANVLTF

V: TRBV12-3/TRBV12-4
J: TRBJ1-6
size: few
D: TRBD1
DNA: TGTGCCAGCAGAATCACGGGACAGGATAATTCACCCCTCCACTTT
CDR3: CASRITGQDNSPLHF